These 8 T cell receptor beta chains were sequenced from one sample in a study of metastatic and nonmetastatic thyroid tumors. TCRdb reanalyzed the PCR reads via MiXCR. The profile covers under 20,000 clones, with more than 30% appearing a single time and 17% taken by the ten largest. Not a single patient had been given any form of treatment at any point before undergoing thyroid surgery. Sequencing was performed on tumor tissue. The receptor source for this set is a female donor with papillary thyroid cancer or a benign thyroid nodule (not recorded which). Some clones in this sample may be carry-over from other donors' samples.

The CDR3 DNA reads TGTGCCAGCAGTTACTCTATGCAGCTTAGGAACACTGAAGCTTTCTTT. It yields the protein CASSYSMQLRNTEAFF. The gene calls are TRBV6-2 or TRBV6-3 and TRBJ1-1; no clear D gene. Per germline, CDR1 MNHEY and CDR2 SVGEGT. The CDR3 contains 16 residues. Trimming shortened V by 0 bases and J by 1 base, and 12 bases separated the two germline ends.

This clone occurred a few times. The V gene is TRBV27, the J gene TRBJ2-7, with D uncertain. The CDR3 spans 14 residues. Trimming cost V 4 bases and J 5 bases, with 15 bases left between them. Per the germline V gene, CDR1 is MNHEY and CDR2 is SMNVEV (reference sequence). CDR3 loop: CASSSLVKVDEQYF. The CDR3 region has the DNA TGTGCCAGCAGTTCATTAGTGAAAGTCGACGAGCAGTACTTC.

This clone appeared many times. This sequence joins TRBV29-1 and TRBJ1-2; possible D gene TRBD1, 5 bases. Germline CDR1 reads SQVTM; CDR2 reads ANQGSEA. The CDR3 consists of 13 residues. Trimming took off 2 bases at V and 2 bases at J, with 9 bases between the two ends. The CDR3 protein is CSVEQDKNYGYTF. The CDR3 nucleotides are TGCAGCGTTGAACAGGACAAAAACTATGGCTACACCTTC.

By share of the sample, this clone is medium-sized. CDR3 sequence (DNA): TGTGCCAGCAGTGACCGACACGAGAACACTGAAGCTTTCTTT. This sequence encodes CASSDRHENTEAFF. The rearrangement joins TRBV6-1 to TRBJ1-1; D is unclear. The CDR3 extends over 14 amino acids. Germline assignment: CDR1 MNHNS and CDR2 SASEGT. V was trimmed by 3 bases and J by 1 base, leaving 9 bases between them.

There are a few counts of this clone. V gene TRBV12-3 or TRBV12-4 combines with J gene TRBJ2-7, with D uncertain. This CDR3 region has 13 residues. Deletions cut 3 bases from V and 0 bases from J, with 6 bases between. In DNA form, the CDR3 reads TGTGCCAGCAGTTTGGAGTTCTCCTACGAGCAGTACTTC. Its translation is CASSLEFSYEQYF.

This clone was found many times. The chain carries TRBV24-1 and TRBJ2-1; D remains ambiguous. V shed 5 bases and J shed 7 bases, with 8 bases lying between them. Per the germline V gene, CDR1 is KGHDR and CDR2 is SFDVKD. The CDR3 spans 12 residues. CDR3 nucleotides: TGTGCCACCAGTGGGCAGACTAATGAGCAGTTCTTC. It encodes CATSGQTNEQFF.

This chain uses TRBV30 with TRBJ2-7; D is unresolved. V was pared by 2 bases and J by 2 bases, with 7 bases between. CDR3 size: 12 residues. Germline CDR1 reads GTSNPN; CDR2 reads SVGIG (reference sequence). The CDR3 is CAWSQETYEQYF. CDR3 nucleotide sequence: TGTGCCTGGAGTCAGGAGACCTACGAGCAGTACTTC.

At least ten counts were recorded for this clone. This CDR3 reads CASSLGLPGEAEQFF. The CDR3, as DNA: TGCGCCAGCAGCTTGGGTCTACCTGGGGAGGCTGAGCAGTTCTTC. The rearrangement uses TRBV5-1 and TRBJ2-1, with D maybe TRBD2 (6 bases). CDR3 size: 15 residues. CDR1 and CDR2 (germline): SGHRS, YFSETQ. The V end was cut by 0 bases, the J end by 9 bases, with 16 bases between.